This paragraph covers one TCR beta chain sequence. This record comes from a study of T-cell reconstitution after alpha-beta-depleted transplantation in children. CDR1 and CDR2 from the germline V gene are SQVTM and ANQGSEA. The ends were cut back, 1 base at V and 3 bases at J, with 7 bases in the middle. This CDR3 has 12 amino acids. TCRbeta library preparation incorporated unique molecular identifiers. TCRdb independently ran MiXCR on the PCR reads; one entry per CDR3 protein. The sample lists approximately 270,000 distinct CDR3 sequences, around 9.6% occurring once. This TCR derives from a human donor who donated a stem cell graft to a child with SCID. V and J are TRBV29-1 and TRBJ2-7; D uncertain. The sequenced sample was PBMCs from the stem cell graft donor, obtained from the stem cell graft. As DNA, the CDR3 is TGCAGCGTTGAAGTTCCTCTCTACGAGCAGTACTTC. It codes for CSVEVPLYEQYF.